A selection of T cell receptor beta chains follows, all from one sample in a study of T cells in Graves' hyperthyroidism and ophthalmopathy. Each CDR3 protein gets one entry after TCRdb re-called the multiplex PCR reads with MiXCR. Here the sample spans approximately 710,000 distinct CDR3 sequences, around 16% being singletons. Sequenced material: blood. The receptor source for this set is a man aged 50-59 years with Graves' hyperthyroidism. The CDR3 runs from the conserved cysteine through the conserved F or W. The order of the fields is CDR3 length, clone size, J gene, V gene, D gene, CDR3 protein, CDR3 DNA. The D gene is left open where the match is weak. A clone size is listed for some rows: how often the clone was seen (once, few, many), or a class if it is expanded.

15	few	TRBJ2-1	TRBV27	NA	CASTPEGIIDNEQFF	TGTGCCAGCACTCCAGAGGGGATTATCGACAATGAGCAGTTCTTC
15	few	TRBJ2-5	TRBV6-2/TRBV6-3	TRBD1	CASSYPDRGWETQYF	TGTGCCAGCAGTTACCCGGACAGGGGCTGGGAGACCCAGTACTTC
14	NA	TRBJ1-1	TRBV3-1	NA	CASSQQGQNTEAFF	TGTGCCAGCAGCCAACAGGGACAGAACACTGAAGCTTTCTTT
14	many	TRBJ2-7	TRBV28	TRBD1	CASKNRQGREEQYF	TGTGCCAGCAAGAATAGACAGGGAAGGGAAGAGCAGTACTTC
11	NA	TRBJ1-1	TRBV25-1	NA	CASSELSEAFF	TGTGCCAGCAGTGAACTATCTGAAGCTTTCTTT
14	few	TRBJ1-4	TRBV9	TRBD1	CASSVRQGPEKLFF	TGTGCCAGCAGCGTCAGACAGGGTCCTGAAAAACTGTTTTTT
15	many	TRBJ2-1	TRBV28	TRBD2	CASSPFGGSDNEQFF	TGTGCCAGCAGTCCATTCGGCGGGAGCGACAATGAGCAGTTCTTC
11	many	TRBJ2-2	TRBV12-3/TRBV12-4	NA	CASLGFGELFF	TGTGCCAGCTTGGGCTTCGGGGAGCTGTTTTTT
13	many	TRBJ1-2	TRBV20-1	TRBD1	CSAYGTGENGYTF	TGCAGTGCTTACGGGACAGGAGAAAATGGCTACACCTTC
14	many	TRBJ1-2	TRBV20-1	NA	CSARDPIGHNGYTF	TGCAGTGCTAGAGATCCAATTGGACACAATGGCTACACCTTC
14	many	TRBJ2-7	TRBV11-2	TRBD2	CASSSHRLAGEQYF	TGTGCCAGCAGCTCCCATCGCCTAGCGGGCGAGCAGTACTTC
16	few	TRBJ2-7	TRBV10-3	TRBD2	CAISERTGTRGDEQYF	TGTGCCATCAGTGAGCGTACCGGGACTAGGGGCGACGAGCAGTACTTC
14	NA	TRBJ1-1	TRBV7-2	NA	CASSHSTGNTEAFF	TGCGCCAGCAGCCATTCGACAGGGAACACTGAAGCTTTCTTT
12	few	TRBJ1-1	TRBV7-9	NA	CASKRDYTEAFF	TGTGCCAGCAAGCGTGATTACACTGAAGCTTTCTTT
15	few	TRBJ2-3	TRBV19	NA	CASRFDRLSTDTQYF	TGTGCCAGTAGATTCGACCGGCTAAGCACAGATACGCAGTATTTT
15	many	TRBJ2-1	TRBV27	NA	CASSLSPGQGHEQFF	TGTGCCAGCAGTTTATCCCCAGGGCAGGGGCATGAGCAGTTCTTC
14	NA	TRBJ2-1	TRBV6-1	NA	CASSGTRRQLDEFF	TGTGCCAGCAGTGGTACTAGGCGCCAGCTTGATGAGTTCTTC
16	NA	TRBJ2-1	TRBV19	TRBD2	CASSRLLAGENNEQFF	TGTGCCAGTAGCCGCCTACTAGCGGGAGAGAACAATGAGCAGTTCTTC
14	many	TRBJ2-7	TRBV12-3/TRBV12-4	NA	CASSFRVDGREQYF	TGTGCCAGCAGTTTTCGGGTTGATGGGCGCGAGCAGTACTTC
19	many	TRBJ2-2	TRBV11-2	TRBD2	CASSSRRPGLAVEAGELFF	TGTGCCAGCAGCTCCAGAAGGCCGGGACTAGCGGTGGAAGCCGGGGAGCTGTTTTTT
14	few	TRBJ2-7	TRBV19	NA	CASRINSGSYEQYF	TGTGCCAGTAGGATAAATAGCGGAAGCTACGAGCAGTACTTC
17	once	TRBJ2-3	TRBV20-1	TRBD2	CSAFFRGLAGAPDTQYF	TGCAGTGCTTTCTTTAGGGGACTAGCGGGAGCTCCAGATACGCAGTATTTT
12	many	TRBJ2-7	TRBV2	NA	CASSPSPGRQYF	TGTGCCAGCAGCCCGAGCCCAGGTAGGCAGTACTTC
16	many	TRBJ2-7	TRBV28	TRBD2	CASSSPGGGSTYEQYF	TGTGCCAGCAGTTCCCCGGGGGGAGGAAGCACCTACGAGCAGTACTTC
18	many	TRBJ2-1	TRBV5-5	TRBD2	CASSLGSLLAGYYNEQFF	TGTGCCAGCAGCTTGGGCTCCCTACTAGCGGGATACTACAATGAGCAGTTCTTC
18	few	TRBJ2-5	TRBV28	TRBD2	CASSFTSGINQYQETQYF	TGTGCCAGCAGTTTCACTAGCGGAATTAATCAGTACCAAGAGACCCAGTACTTC
15	many	TRBJ1-2	TRBV25-1	NA	CASSELGTGLHGYTF	TGTGCCAGCAGTGAATTGGGTACAGGGCTGCATGGCTACACCTTC
16	many	TRBJ2-1	TRBV20-1	TRBD2	CSASRPGTSGRYEQFF	TGCAGTGCTAGTCGTCCCGGGACTAGCGGGAGATATGAGCAGTTCTTC
15	NA	TRBJ2-7	TRBV27	NA	CASSLMASNSYEQYF	TGTGCCAGCAGTTTAATGGCGTCCAACTCCTACGAGCAGTACTTC
13	few	TRBJ1-2	TRBV12-3/TRBV12-4	NA	CASSFHTVYGYTF	TGTGCCAGCAGTTTTCACACGGTCTATGGCTACACCTTC
14	NA	TRBJ2-7	TRBV11-1	NA	CASSLRQTPYEQYF	TGTGCCAGCAGCTTACGACAGACCCCCTACGAGCAGTACTTC
14	many	TRBJ1-3	TRBV7-2	TRBD1	CASSRSEGADTIYF	TGTGCCAGCAGCCGCAGTGAGGGGGCGGACACCATATATTTT
12	NA	TRBJ1-1	TRBV10-2	TRBD1	CASNDRDSEAFF	TGCGCCAGTAACGACAGGGACTCTGAAGCTTTCTTT
15	many	TRBJ1-1	TRBV19	TRBD1	CASSKQGAANTEAFF	TGTGCCAGTAGTAAACAGGGGGCGGCGAACACTGAAGCTTTCTTT
13	many	TRBJ2-7	TRBV12-3/TRBV12-4	NA	CASSTYRTGEQYF	TGTGCCAGCAGTACATACAGGACGGGCGAGCAGTACTTC
15	few	TRBJ1-5	TRBV15	NA	CATAPDRNSNQPQHF	TGTGCCACCGCTCCAGACAGGAACAGCAATCAGCCCCAGCATTTT
17	NA	TRBJ2-1	TRBV20-1	TRBD2	CSARDVSSGSWYNEQFF	TGCAGTGCTAGAGATGTTTCTAGCGGGAGTTGGTACAATGAGCAGTTCTTC
14	many	TRBJ2-1	TRBV28	TRBD2	CASSPGLVYNEQFF	TGTGCCAGCAGTCCTGGACTAGTTTACAATGAGCAGTTCTTC
11	many	TRBJ1-1	TRBV29-1	NA	CSVFHQGIAFF	TGCAGCGTCTTTCACCAGGGCATAGCTTTCTTT
17	NA	TRBJ2-1	TRBV7-6	TRBD2	CASSLGAALAAYNEQFF	TGTGCCAGCAGCTTGGGAGCCGCACTAGCGGCTTACAATGAGCAGTTCTTC
16	NA	TRBJ2-2	TRBV18	TRBD2	CASSPLTSGNTGELFF	TGTGCCAGCTCACCACTGACTAGCGGGAACACCGGGGAGCTGTTTTTT
15	NA	TRBJ2-1	TRBV24-1	NA	CATSARPNAHNEQFF	TGTGCCACCAGTGCAAGGCCAAACGCCCACAATGAGCAGTTCTTC
15	NA	TRBJ2-7	TRBV7-2	NA	CASSLGVSSSGEQYF	TGTGCCAGCAGCTTAGGGGTCAGTTCCTCCGGGGAGCAGTACTTC
16	NA	TRBJ1-2	TRBV28	NA	CASNPTRGQDNYGYTF	TGTGCCAGCAATCCCACCCGGGGACAAGATAACTATGGCTACACCTTC
13	few	TRBJ2-7	TRBV7-9	NA	CASASSPSYEQYF	TGTGCCAGCGCGAGTAGCCCCTCCTACGAGCAGTACTTC
16	many	TRBJ2-3	TRBV7-2	TRBD2	CASSLGDLAGADTQYF	TGTGCCAGCAGCTTAGGGGATCTAGCGGGAGCGGATACGCAGTATTTT
13	NA	TRBJ2-4	TRBV24-1	NA	CATSGQDKNIQYF	TGTGCCACCAGTGGACAGGACAAAAACATTCAGTACTTC
14	NA	TRBJ2-1	TRBV20-1	TRBD2	CSATGTSRYNEQFF	TGCAGTGCTACCGGGACTAGCAGATACAATGAGCAGTTCTTC
16	NA	TRBJ2-3	TRBV7-9	TRBD2	CASSLIILAGSDTQYF	TGTGCCAGCAGCTTAATTATACTAGCGGGGTCGGATACGCAGTATTTT
15	many	TRBJ1-2	TRBV6-1	NA	CASSESIGANYGYTF	TGTGCCAGCAGTGAAAGTATCGGGGCTAACTATGGCTACACCTTC